The present T cell receptor (beta chain) was sequenced within a study of blood T cells in healthy people across ages. Combining a sample-barcoded 5' primer with a J-beta primer mix, a second PCR ran for roughly 7 to 12 cycles. Per sample, CDR3-containing paired-end reads numbered at least 2.5 million. A single record per CDR3 protein comes from TCRdb applying MiXCR to the 5' RACE reads. The table shows about 800,000 distinct CDR3 sequences, with approximately 25% occurring only once. The CDR3 spans 16 residues. The V end was cut by 4 bases, the J end by 0 bases, with 16 bases between. Germline V gene lookup returns CDR1 SGHKS and CDR2 YYEKEE (reference sequence). These data are also associated with another study on T cells of mothers and their children.

Sequencing was carried out using blood. The chain uses TRBV5-5 and TRBJ1-2, with no clear D. This sequence originates from a boy aged 10-17 years in good health. CDR3: CASSVEVGRSNYGYTF. CDR3 DNA: TGTGCCAGCAGCGTAGAGGTTGGCAGGTCTAACTATGGCTACACCTTC.